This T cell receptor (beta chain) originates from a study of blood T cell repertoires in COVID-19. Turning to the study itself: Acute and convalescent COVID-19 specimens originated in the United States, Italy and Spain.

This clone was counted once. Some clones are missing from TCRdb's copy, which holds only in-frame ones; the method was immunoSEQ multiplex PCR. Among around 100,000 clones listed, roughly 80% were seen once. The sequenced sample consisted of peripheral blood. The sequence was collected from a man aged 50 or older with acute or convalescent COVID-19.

CDR3 region: CASSPGGNTIYF. The CDR3, as DNA: TGTGCCAGTAGTCCCGGGGGAAACACCATATATTTT. V gene TRBV19 combines with J gene TRBJ1-3; D uncertain. With 5 bases removed from V and 4 bases from J, the gap between germline ends came to 6 bases. CDR1 LNHDA and CDR2 SQIVND come from the germline V gene (reference sequence). The CDR3 spans 12 residues. Filled out from reference TRBV19 and TRBJ1-3, the complete variable domain reads DGGITQSPKYLFRKEGQNVTLSCEQNLNHDAMYWYRQDPGQGLRLIYYSQIVNDFQKGDIAEGYSVSREKKESFPLTVTSAQKNPTAFYLCASSPGGNTIYFGEGSWLTVV.